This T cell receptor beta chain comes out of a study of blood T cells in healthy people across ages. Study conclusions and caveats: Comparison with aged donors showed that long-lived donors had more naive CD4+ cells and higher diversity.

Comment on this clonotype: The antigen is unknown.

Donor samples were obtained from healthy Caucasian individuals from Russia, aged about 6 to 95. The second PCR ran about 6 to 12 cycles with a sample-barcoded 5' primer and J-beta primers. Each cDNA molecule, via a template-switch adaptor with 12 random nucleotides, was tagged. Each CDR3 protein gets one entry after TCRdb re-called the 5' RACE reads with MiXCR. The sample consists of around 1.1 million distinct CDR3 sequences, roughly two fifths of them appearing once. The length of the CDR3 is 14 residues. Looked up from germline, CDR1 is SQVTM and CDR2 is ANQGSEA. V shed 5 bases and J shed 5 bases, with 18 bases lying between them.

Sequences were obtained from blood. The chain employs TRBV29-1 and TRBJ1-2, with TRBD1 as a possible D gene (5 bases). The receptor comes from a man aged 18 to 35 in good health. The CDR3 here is CSVSTGNGPYGYTF. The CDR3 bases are TGCAGCGTTTCAACAGGCAACGGTCCTTATGGCTACACCTTC.